The TCR beta chain described here comes from a study of blood T cell repertoires in COVID-19. In the original analysis: Reference gene primer amplification gave nucleated cell count estimates. Generated by immunoSEQ multiplex PCR, the TCRdb table keeps only in-frame clones and is missing some. The V and J calls and clone size were taken over from that table, and D and trimming were inferred from the DNA. The repertoire holds fewer than 150,000 clones, with around four fifths as singletons. The germline V gene has CDR1 MGHRA and CDR2 YSYEKL. The J segment lost 8 bases and the V segment lost 0 bases, leaving 8 bases of the junction unmatched. The CDR3 loop spans 17 amino acids.

The sequencing input was peripheral blood. The source of this sequence is an elderly man with acute or convalescent COVID-19. The genes are TRBV4-1 and TRBJ1-6; 9 positions agree with TRBD1. DNA of the CDR3: TGCGCCAGCAGCCAAGATCGGTTACGGGACAGGGATTCACCCCTCCACTTT. Protein: CASSQDRLRDRDSPLHF.